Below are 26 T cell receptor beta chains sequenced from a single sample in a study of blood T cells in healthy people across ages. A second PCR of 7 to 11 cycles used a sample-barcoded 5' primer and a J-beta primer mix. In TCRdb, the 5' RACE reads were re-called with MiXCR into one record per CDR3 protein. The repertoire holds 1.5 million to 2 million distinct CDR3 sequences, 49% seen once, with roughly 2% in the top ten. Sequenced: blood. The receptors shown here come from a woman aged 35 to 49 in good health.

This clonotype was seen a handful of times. The CDR3 reads CASIRLPYEQYF. The DNA for the CDR3 is TGTGCCAGCATAAGACTTCCCTACGAGCAGTACTTC. This chain links TRBV6-2 or TRBV6-3 with TRBJ2-7; D is ambiguous. V lost 7 bases and J 2 bases, leaving 9 bases between the germline ends. Germline loops: CDR1 MNHEY, CDR2 SVGEGT. CDR3 size: 12 residues.

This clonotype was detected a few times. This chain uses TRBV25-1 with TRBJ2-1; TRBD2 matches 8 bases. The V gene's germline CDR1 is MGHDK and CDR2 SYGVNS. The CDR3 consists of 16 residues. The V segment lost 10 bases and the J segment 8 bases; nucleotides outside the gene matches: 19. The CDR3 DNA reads TGTGCCACCATAAATACTGCGGGGGGCCCGTTCCATGAGCAGTTCTTC. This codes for CATINTAGGPFHEQFF. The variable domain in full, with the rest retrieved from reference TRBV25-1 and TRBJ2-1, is EADIYQTPRYLVIGTGKKITLECSQTMGHDKMYWYQQDPGMELHLIHYSYGVNSTEKGDLSSESTVSRIRTEHFPLTLESARPSHTSQYLCATINTAGGPFHEQFFGPGTRLTVL.

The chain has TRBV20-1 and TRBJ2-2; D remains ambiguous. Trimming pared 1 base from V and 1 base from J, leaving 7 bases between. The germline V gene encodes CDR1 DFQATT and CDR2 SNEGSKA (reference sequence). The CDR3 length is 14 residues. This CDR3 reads CSARGSGNTGELFF. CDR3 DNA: TGCAGTGCTAGAGGTTCGGGGAACACCGGGGAGCTGTTTTTT.

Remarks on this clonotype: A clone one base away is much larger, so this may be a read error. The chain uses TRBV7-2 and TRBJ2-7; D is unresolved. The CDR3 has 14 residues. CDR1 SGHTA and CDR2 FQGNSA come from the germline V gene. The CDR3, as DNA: TGTGCCAGCAGCTTTAGCAGCAACTCCTACGAGCGGTACTTC. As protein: CASSFSSNSYERYF.

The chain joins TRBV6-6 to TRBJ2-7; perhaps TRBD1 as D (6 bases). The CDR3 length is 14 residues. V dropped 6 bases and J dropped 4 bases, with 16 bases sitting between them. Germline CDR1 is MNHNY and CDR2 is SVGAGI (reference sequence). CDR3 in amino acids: CASSLTTQGYEQYF. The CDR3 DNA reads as TGTGCCAGCAGCCTCACGACACAGGGTTACGAGCAGTACTTC.

CDR3 amino acids: CASSRSGYNEQFF. CDR3 bases: TGTGCCAGCAGCCGTAGTGGTTACAATGAGCAGTTCTTC. The chain carries TRBV7-2 and TRBJ2-1; the D is unclear. CDR1 and CDR2 from the germline V gene are SGHTA and FQGNSA. Trimming left V 5 bases short and J 4 bases short, with 9 bases between. The CDR3 totals 13 residues.

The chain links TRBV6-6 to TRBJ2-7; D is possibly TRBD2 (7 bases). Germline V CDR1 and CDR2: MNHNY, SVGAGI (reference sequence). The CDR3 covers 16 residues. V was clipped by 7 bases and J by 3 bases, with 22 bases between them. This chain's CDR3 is CASIERGGTMIYEQYF. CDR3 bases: TGTGCCAGCATCGAAAGGGGGGGGACTATGATCTACGAGCAGTACTTC.

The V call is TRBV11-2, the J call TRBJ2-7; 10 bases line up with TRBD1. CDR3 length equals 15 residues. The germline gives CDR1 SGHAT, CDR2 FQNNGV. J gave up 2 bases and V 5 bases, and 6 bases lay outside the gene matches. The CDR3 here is CASSIGDRGTYEQYF. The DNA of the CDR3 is TGTGCCAGCAGCATAGGGGACAGGGGAACCTACGAGCAGTACTTC.

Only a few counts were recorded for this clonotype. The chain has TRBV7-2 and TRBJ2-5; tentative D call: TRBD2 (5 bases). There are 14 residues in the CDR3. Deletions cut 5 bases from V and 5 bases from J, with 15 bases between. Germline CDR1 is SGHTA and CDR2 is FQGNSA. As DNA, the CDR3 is TGTGCCAGCAGCCGACGGAGGATTGAGGAGACCCAGTACTTC. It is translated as CASSRRRIEETQYF. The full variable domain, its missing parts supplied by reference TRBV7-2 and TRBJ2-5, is GAGVSQSPSNKVTEKGKDVELRCDPISGHTALYWYRQSLGQGLEFLIYFQGNSAPDKSGLPSDRFSAERTGGSVSTLTIQRTQQEDSAVYLCASSRRRIEETQYFGPGTRLLVL.

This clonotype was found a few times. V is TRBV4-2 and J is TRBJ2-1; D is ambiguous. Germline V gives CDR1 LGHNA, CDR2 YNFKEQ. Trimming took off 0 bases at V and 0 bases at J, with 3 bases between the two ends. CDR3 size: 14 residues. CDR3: CASSQDDSYNEQFF. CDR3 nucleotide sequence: TGTGCCAGCAGCCAAGATGACTCCTACAATGAGCAGTTCTTC.

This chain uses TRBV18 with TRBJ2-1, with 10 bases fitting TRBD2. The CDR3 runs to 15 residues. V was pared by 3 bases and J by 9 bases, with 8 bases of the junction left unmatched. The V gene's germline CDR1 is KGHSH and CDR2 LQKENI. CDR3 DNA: TGTGCCAGCTCACCTCTAGCGGGGGTTGGTAGTGAGCAGTTCTTC. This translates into CASSPLAGVGSEQFF. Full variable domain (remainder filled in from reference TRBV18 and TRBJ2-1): NAGVMQNPRHLVRRRGQEARLRCSPMKGHSHVYWYRQLPEEGLKFMVYLQKENIIDESGMPKERFSAEFPKEGPSILRIQQVVRGDSAAYFCASSPLAGVGSEQFFGPGTRLTVL.

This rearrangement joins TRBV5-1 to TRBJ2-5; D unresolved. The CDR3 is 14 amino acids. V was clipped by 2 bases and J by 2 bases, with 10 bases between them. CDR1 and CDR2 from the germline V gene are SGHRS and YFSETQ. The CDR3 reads CASSFTLPQETQYF. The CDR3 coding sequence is TGCGCCAGCAGCTTCACCCTTCCGCAAGAGACCCAGTACTTC. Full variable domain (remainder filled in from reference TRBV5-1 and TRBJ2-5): KAGVTQTPRYLIKTRGQQVTLSCSPISGHRSVSWYQQTPGQGLQFLFEYFSETQRNKGNFPGRFSGRQFSNSRSEMNVSTLELGDSALYLCASSFTLPQETQYFGPGTRLLVL.

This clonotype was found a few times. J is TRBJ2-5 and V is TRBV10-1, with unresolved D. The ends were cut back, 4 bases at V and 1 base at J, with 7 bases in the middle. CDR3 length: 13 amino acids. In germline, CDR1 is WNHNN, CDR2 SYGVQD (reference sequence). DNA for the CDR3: TGCGCCAGCAGTGTGAATCCCCAAGAGACCCAGTACTTC. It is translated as CASSVNPQETQYF.

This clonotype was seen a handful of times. The CDR3 reads CASSRFGEDTQETQYF. CDR3 in DNA: TGCGCCAGCAGCCGCTTTGGAGAGGATACCCAAGAGACCCAGTACTTC. The V gene is TRBV4-1, the J gene TRBJ2-5; D ambiguous. The CDR3 length is 16 residues. The germline V gene has CDR1 MGHRA and CDR2 YSYEKL. V was cut by 4 bases and J by 1 base, with 16 bases left in between.

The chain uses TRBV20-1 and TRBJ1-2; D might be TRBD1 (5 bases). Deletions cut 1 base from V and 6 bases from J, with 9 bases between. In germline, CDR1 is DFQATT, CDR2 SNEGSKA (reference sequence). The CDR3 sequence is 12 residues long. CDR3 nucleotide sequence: TGCAGTGCTAGAGTGGGGGTAGATGGCTACACCTTC. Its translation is CSARVGVDGYTF.

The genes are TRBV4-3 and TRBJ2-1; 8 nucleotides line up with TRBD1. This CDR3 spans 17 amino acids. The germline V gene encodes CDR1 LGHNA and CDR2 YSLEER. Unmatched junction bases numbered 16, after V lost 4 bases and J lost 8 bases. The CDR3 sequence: CASSRRGIGTGGHEQFF. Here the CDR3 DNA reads TGCGCCAGCAGCCGCAGAGGAATCGGGACAGGAGGGCATGAGCAGTTCTTC.

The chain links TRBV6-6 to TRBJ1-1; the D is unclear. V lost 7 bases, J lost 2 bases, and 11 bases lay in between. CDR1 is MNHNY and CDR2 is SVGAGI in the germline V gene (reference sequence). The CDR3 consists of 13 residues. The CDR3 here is CASTAVSNTEAFF. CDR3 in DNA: TGTGCCAGCACGGCAGTCTCAAACACTGAAGCTTTCTTT.

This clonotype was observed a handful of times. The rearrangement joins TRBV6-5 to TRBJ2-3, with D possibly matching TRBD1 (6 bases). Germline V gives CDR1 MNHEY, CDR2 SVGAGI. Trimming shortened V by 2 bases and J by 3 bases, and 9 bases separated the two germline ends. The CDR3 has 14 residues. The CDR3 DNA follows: TGTGCCAGCAGTTACGGACAGATTACAGATACGCAGTATTTT. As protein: CASSYGQITDTQYF.

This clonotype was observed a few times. CDR3: CAGWDYGYTF. CDR3 DNA: TGTGCCGGGTGGGACTATGGCTACACCTTC. The chain is built from TRBV7-9 and TRBJ1-2; D call uncertain. Per germline, CDR1 SEHNR and CDR2 FQNEAQ (reference sequence). The CDR3 totals 10 residues. The V end lost 11 bases, the J end lost 3 bases, and 7 bases lay between the germline ends.

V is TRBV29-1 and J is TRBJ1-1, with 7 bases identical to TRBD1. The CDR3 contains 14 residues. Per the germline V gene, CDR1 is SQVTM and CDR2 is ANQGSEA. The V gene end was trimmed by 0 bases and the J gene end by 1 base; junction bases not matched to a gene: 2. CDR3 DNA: TGCAGCGTTGAAGACCCAGGGGGGAACACTGAAGCTTTCTTT. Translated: CSVEDPGGNTEAFF.

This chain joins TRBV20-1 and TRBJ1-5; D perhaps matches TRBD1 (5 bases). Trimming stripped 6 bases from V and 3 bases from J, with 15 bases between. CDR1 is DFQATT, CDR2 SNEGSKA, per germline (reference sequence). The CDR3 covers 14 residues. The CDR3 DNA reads TGCAGTGCCACGGCCGGGACGCCCAATCAGCCCCAGCATTTT. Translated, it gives CSATAGTPNQPQHF.

CDR3 sequence reads: CSAGTGHQETQYF. Here the CDR3 DNA reads TGCAGTGCTGGGACAGGGCACCAAGAGACCCAGTACTTC. This chain connects TRBV20-1 to TRBJ2-5; 9 bases line up with TRBD1. Germline-derived CDR1 and CDR2 are DFQATT and SNEGSKA (reference sequence). The CDR3 contains 13 residues. V lost 5 bases, J lost 0 bases, and 1 base stayed unmatched.

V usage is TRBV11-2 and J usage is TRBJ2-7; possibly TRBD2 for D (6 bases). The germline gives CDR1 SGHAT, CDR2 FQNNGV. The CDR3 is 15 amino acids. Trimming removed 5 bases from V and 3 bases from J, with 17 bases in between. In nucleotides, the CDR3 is TGTGCCAGCAGCCGGCCGTGGGGGGTTCACTACGAGCAGTACTTC. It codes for CASSRPWGVHYEQYF.

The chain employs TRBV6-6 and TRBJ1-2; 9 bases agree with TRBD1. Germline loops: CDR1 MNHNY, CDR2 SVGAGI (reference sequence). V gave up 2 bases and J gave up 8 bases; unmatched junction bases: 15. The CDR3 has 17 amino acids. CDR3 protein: CASSYARTGAVFWGYTF. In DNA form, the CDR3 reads TGTGCCAGCAGTTACGCTCGGACAGGGGCTGTATTTTGGGGCTACACCTTC.

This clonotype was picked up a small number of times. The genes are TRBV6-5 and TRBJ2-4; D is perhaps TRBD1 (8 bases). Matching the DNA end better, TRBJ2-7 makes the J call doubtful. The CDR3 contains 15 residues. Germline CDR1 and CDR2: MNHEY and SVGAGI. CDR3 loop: CASTRGRAGGNEQYF. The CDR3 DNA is TGTGCCAGTACCAGAGGGAGGGCAGGGGGCAACGAGCAGTACTTC.

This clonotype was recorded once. The CDR3 spells CASSRQGNPPNTGELFF. CDR3 DNA sequence: TGTGCCAGCAGTAGACAGGGGAATCCCCCGAACACCGGGGAGCTGTTTTTT. This chain uses TRBV6-2 or TRBV6-3 with TRBJ2-2; TRBD1 matches at 8 bases. CDR3 length equals 17 residues. Germline V lookup: CDR1 MNHEY, CDR2 SVGEGT. The junction had 8 bases not matched to a gene; V was cut back by 5 bases and J by 0 bases.